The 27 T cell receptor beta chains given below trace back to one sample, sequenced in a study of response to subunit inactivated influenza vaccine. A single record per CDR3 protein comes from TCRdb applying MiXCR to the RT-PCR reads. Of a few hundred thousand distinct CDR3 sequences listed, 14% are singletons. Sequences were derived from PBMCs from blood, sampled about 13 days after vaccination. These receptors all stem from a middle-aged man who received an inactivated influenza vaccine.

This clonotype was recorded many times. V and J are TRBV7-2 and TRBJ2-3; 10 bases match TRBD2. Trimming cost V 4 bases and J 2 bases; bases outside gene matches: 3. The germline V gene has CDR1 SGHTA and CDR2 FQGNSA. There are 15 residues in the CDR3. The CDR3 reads CASSSLAGVTDTQYF. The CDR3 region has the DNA TGTGCCAGCAGCTCTCTAGCGGGAGTCACAGATACGCAGTATTTT. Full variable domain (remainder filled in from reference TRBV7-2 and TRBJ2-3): GAGVSQSPSNKVTEKGKDVELRCDPISGHTALYWYRQSLGQGLEFLIYFQGNSAPDKSGLPSDRFSAERTGGSVSTLTIQRTQQEDSAVYLCASSSLAGVTDTQYFGPGTRLTVL.

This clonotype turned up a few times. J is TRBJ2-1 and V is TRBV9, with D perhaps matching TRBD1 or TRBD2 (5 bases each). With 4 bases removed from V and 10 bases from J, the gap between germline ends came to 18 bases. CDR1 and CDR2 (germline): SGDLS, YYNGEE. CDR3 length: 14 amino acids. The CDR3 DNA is TGTGCCAGCAGCCCCCGGGACCCAGTGGTGGAGCAGTTCTTC. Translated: CASSPRDPVVEQFF. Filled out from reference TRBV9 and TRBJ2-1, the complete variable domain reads DSGVTQTPKHLITATGQRVTLRCSPRSGDLSVYWYQQSLDQGLQFLIQYYNGEERAKGNILERFSAQQFPDLHSELNLSSLELGDSALYFCASSPRDPVVEQFFGPGTRLTVL.

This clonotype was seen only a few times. CDR3 residues: CASRRGTAADTQYF. Here the CDR3 DNA reads TGTGCCAGCAGAAGAGGGACAGCCGCCGATACGCAGTATTTT. The chain uses TRBV7-3 and TRBJ2-3; TRBD1 agrees at 7 bases. Germline V gene sequence: CDR1 SGHTA, CDR2 FQGTGA. The ends lost 6 bases at V and 6 bases at J; junction bases unmatched: 9. CDR3 length: 14 residues.

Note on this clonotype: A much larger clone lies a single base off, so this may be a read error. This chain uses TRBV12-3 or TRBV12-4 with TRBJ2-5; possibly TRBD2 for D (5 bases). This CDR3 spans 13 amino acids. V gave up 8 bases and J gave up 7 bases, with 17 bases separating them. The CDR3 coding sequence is TGTGCCAGCGGTTCCACCGGGGTTGGGACCCAGTACTTC. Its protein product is CASGSTGVGTQYF.

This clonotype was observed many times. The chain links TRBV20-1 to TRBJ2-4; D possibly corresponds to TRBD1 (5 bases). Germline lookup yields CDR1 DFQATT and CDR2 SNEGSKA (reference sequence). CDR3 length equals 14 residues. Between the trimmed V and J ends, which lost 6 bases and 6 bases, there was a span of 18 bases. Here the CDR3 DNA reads TGCAGTGCATCACAGACATTAAGGGGAAACATTCAGTACTTC. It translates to CSASQTLRGNIQYF.

The CDR3 reads CASSLTGTGLKYF. CDR3 bases: TGTGCCAGCAGTTTAACCGGGACAGGCCTCAAGTACTTC. This rearrangement joins TRBV12-3 or TRBV12-4 to TRBJ2-7; 8 bases match TRBD1. V lost 2 bases, J lost 11 bases, and 8 bases stayed unmatched. The CDR3 contains 13 residues.

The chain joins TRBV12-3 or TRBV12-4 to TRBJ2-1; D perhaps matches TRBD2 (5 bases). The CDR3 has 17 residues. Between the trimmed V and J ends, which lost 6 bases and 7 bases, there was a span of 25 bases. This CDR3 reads CASSISQTGNWLNEQFF. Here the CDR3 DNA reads TGTGCCAGCAGCATCTCTCAGACGGGGAATTGGCTAAATGAGCAGTTCTTC.

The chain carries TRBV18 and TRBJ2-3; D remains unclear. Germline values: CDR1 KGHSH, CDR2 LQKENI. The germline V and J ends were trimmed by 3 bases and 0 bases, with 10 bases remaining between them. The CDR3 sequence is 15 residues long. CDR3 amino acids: CASSPLGLSTDTQYF. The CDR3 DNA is TGTGCCAGCTCACCCCTCGGGCTAAGCACAGATACGCAGTATTTT.

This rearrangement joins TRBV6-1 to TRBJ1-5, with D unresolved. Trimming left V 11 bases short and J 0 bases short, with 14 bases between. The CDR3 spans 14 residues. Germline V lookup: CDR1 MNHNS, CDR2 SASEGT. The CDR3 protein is CASTAGFSNQPQHF. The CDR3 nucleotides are TGTGCCTCCACGGCGGGGTTTAGCAATCAGCCCCAGCATTTT.

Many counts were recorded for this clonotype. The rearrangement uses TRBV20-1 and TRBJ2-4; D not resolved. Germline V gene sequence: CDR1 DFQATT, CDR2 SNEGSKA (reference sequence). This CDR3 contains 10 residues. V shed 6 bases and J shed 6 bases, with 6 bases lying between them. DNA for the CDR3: TGCAGTGCCGTAGCAAACATTCAGTACTTC. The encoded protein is CSAVANIQYF.

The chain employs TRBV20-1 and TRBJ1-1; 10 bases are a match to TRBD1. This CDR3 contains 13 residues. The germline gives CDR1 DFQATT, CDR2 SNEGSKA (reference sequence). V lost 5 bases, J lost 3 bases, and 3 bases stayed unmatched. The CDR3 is CSAWDRGHTEAFF. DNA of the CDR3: TGCAGTGCTTGGGACAGGGGCCACACTGAAGCTTTCTTT.

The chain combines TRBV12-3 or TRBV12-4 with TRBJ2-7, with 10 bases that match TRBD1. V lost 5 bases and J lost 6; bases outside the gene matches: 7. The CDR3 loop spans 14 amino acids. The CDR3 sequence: CASSPTGGPFEQYF. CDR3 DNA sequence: TGTGCCAGCAGTCCGACAGGGGGCCCGTTCGAGCAGTACTTC.

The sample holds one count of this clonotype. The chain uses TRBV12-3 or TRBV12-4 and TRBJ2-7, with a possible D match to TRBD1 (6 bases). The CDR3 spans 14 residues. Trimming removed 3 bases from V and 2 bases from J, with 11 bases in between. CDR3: CASSFLGTPYEQYF. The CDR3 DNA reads TGTGCCAGCAGTTTCCTCGGGACACCCTACGAGCAGTACTTC.

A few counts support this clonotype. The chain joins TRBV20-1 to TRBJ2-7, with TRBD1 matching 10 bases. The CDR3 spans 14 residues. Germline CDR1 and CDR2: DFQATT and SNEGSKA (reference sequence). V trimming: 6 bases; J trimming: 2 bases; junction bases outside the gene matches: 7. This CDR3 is CSASSGTGAYEQYF. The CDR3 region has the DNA TGCAGTGCATCCTCCGGGACAGGGGCCTACGAGCAGTACTTC.

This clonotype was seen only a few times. The CDR3 DNA sequence: TGTGCAAGTCGCTGCACAGACAAGAGGTTGGCAGTTTGCCCTGGAAACACCATATATTTT. The encoded protein is CASRCTDKRLAVCPGNTIYF. The V gene is TRBV12-2, the J gene TRBJ1-3. TRBV12-2 is given as a pseudogene. The CDR3 length is 20 residues.

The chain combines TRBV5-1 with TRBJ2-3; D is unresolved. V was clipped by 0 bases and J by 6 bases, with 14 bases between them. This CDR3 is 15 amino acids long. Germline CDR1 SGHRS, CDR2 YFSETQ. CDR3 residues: CASSLASQGPDTQYF. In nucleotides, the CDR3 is TGCGCCAGCAGCTTGGCGAGCCAAGGCCCCGATACGCAGTATTTT.

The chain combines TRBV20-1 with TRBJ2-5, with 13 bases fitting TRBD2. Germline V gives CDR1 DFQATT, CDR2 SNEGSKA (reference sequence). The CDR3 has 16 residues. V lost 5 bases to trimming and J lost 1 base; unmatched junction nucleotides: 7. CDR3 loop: CSAPRGLAGVQETQYF. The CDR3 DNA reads TGCAGTGCTCCCCGCGGACTAGCGGGGGTCCAAGAGACCCAGTACTTC.

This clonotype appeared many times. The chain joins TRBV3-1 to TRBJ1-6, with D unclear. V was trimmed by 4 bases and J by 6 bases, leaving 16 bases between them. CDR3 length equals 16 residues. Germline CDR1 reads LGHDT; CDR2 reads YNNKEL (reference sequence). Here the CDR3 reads CASSPPRTAGNSPLHF. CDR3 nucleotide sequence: TGTGCCAGCAGCCCCCCAAGGACGGCGGGTAATTCACCCCTCCACTTT. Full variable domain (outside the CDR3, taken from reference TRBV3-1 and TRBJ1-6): DTAVSQTPKYLVTQMGNDKSIKCEQNLGHDTMYWYKQDSKKFLKIMFSYNNKELIINETVPNRFSPKSPDKAHLNLHINSLELGDSAVYFCASSPPRTAGNSPLHFGNGTRLTVT.

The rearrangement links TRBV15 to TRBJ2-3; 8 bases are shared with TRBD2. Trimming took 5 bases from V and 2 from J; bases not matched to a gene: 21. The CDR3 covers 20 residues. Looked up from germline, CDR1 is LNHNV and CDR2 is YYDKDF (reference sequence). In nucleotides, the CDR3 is TGTGCCACCAGCGGACTCCAACTAGCGGCAGATCTCCTTTACACAGATACGCAGTATTTT. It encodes CATSGLQLAADLLYTDTQYF.

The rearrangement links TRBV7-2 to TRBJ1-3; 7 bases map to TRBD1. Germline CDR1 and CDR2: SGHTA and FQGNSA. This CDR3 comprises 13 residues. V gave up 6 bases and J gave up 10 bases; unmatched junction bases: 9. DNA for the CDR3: TGTGCCAGCAGTCAACGACAGGGAGGGACCATATATTTT. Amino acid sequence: CASSQRQGGTIYF.

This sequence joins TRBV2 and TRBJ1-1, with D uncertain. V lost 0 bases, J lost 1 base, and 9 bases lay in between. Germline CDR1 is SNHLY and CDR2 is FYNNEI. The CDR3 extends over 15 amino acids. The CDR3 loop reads CASSEALGWNTEAFF. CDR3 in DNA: TGTGCCAGCAGTGAAGCTCTGGGTTGGAACACTGAAGCTTTCTTT. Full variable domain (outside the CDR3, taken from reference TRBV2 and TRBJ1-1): EPEVTQTPSHQVTQMGQEVILRCVPISNHLYFYWYRQILGQKVEFLVSFYNNEISEKSEIFDDQFSVERPDGSNFTLKIRSTKLEDSAMYFCASSEALGWNTEAFFGQGTRLTVV.

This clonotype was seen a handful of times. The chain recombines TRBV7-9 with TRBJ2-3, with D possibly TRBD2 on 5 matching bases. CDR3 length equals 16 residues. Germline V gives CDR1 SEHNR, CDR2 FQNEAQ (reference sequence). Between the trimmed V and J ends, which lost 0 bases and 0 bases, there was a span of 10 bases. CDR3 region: CASSLANSGSTDTQYF. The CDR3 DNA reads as TGTGCCAGCAGCTTAGCTAACAGCGGAAGCACAGATACGCAGTATTTT. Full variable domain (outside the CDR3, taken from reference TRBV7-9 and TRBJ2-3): DTGVSQNPRHKITKRGQNVTFRCDPISEHNRLYWYRQTLGQGPEFLTYFQNEAQLEKSRLLSDRFSAERPKGSFSTLEIQRTEQGDSAMYLCASSLANSGSTDTQYFGPGTRLTVL.

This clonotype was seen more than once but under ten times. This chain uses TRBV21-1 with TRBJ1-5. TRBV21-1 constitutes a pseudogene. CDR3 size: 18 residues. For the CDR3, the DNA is TGTGCCAGCAGCAAAGGAAAGAGGGTGGTAGGTGGCAATCAGCCCCAGCATTTT. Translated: CASSKGKRVVGGNQPQHF.

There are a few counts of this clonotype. The CDR3 spells CASSSGLAGPTPFYEQYF. The CDR3 coding sequence is TGTGCCAGCAGCTCCGGACTAGCGGGACCGACCCCTTTCTACGAGCAGTACTTC. The chain links TRBV11-1 to TRBJ2-7; 12 bases align to TRBD2. The CDR3 sequence is 18 residues long. The germline CDR1 and CDR2 sequences are SGHAT and FQDESV (reference sequence). J gave up 3 bases and V 4 bases, and 13 bases lay outside the gene matches. Full variable domain (missing parts from reference TRBV11-1 and TRBJ2-7): EAEVAQSPRYKITEKSQAVAFWCDPISGHATLYWYRQILGQGPELLVQFQDESVVDDSQLPKDRFSAERLKGVDSTLKIQPAELGDSAMYLCASSSGLAGPTPFYEQYFGPGTRLTVT.

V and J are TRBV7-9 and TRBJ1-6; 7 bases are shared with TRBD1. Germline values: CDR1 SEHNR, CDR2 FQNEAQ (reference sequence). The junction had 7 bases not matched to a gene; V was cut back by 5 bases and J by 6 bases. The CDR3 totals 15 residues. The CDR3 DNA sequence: TGTGCCAGCAGCCCCCGCTCAGGGGGTAATTCACCCCTCCACTTT. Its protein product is CASSPRSGGNSPLHF.

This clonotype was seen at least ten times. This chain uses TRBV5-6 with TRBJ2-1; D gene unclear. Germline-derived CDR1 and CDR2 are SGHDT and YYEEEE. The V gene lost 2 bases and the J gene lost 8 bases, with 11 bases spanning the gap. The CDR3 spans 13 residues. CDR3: CASSFWLSHEQFF. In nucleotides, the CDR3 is TGTGCCAGCAGCTTTTGGCTTTCTCATGAGCAGTTCTTC.

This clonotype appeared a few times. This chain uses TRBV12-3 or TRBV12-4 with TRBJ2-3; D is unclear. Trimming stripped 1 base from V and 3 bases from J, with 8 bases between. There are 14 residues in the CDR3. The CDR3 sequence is CASSLVGPTDTQYF. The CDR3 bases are TGTGCCAGCAGTTTAGTAGGGCCGACAGATACGCAGTATTTT.